This section outlines one T cell receptor beta chain sequence together with its context. The table came from immunoSEQ multiplex PCR; TCRdb's copy has only in-frame clones and leaves some out. The top ten hold 12% of the sample, which has 20,000 to 25,000 clones, about nine tenths seen once. The data were obtained in a study of T cells in localized non-small cell lung cancer. CDR1 and CDR2 (germline): LNHDA, SQIVND (reference sequence). This CDR3 comprises 14 residues. V was pared by 7 bases and J by 3 bases, with 13 bases between. This sequence originates from a man aged 40-75 years with stage II squamous cell lung carcinoma. The chain is built from TRBV19 and TRBJ1-5, with D possibly being TRBD1 (6 bases). The source material was PBMCs, sampled before any cancer treatment. Written as DNA, the CDR3 is TGTGCCAGTAAGGATGGGACATACAATCAGCCCCAGCATTTT. Amino acids: CASKDGTYNQPQHF.